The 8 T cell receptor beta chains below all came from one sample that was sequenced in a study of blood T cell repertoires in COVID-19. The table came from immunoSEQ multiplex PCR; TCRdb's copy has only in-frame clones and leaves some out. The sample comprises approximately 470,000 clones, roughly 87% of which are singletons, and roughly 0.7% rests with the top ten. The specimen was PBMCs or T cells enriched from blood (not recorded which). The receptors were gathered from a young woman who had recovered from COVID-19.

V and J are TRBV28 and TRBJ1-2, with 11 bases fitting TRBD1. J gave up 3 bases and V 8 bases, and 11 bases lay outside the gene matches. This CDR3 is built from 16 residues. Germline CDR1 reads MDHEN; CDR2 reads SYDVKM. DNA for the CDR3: TGTGCCAGCGCGAACCTCCGGGACAGGGGGGACTATGGCTACACCTTC. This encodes CASANLRDRGDYGYTF.

The CDR3 coding sequence is TGTGCCAGCAGTTACTTCACAGGGGGCAGTGAAAAACTGTTTTTT. It translates to CASSYFTGGSEKLFF. J is TRBJ1-4 and V is TRBV6-5; TRBD1 agrees at 9 bases. CDR1 MNHEY and CDR2 SVGAGI come from the germline V gene. The V and J ends lost 1 base and 7 bases, in that order; junction bases with no gene match: 4. The CDR3 sequence is 15 residues long.

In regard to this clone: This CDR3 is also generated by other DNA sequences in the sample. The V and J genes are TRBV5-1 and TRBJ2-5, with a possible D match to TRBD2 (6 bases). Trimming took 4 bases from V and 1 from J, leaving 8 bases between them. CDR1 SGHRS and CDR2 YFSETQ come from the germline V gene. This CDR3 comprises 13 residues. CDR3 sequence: CASSLASQETQYF. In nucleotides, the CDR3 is TGCGCCAGCAGCCTAGCGAGCCAAGAGACCCAGTACTTC.

The CDR3 bases are TGTGCCAGCAGTGTAGTGCAGACTTATGGCTACACCTTC. Protein: CASSVVQTYGYTF. The V call is TRBV2, the J call TRBJ1-2; no clear D. The germline V gene encodes CDR1 SNHLY and CDR2 FYNNEI. This CDR3 comprises 13 residues. The germline V and J ends were trimmed by 4 bases and 5 bases, with 11 bases remaining between them.

The CDR3 loop reads CASGLVEGNTGELFF. The CDR3 DNA reads TGTGCTAGTGGTTTGGTAGAGGGTAACACCGGGGAGCTGTTTTTT. The V gene is TRBV12-5, the J gene TRBJ2-2; perhaps TRBD2 as D (5 bases). The germline gives CDR1 LGHNT, CDR2 FRNRAP. Deletions cut 0 bases from V and 2 bases from J, with 7 bases between. The CDR3 loop spans 15 amino acids.

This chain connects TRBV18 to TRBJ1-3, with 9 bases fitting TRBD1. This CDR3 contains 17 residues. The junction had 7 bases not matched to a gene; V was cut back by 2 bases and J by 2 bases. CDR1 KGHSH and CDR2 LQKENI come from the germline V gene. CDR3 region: CASSPSHTGGPGNTIYF. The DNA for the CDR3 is TGTGCCAGCTCACCATCCCACACAGGGGGCCCTGGAAACACCATATATTTT.

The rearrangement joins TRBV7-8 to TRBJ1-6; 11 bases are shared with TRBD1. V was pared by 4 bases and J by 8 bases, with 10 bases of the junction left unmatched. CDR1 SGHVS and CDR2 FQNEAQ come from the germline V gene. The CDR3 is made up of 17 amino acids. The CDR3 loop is CASSSFLDRGLDSPLHF. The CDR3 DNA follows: TGTGCCAGCAGCTCCTTTCTGGACAGGGGGCTAGATTCACCCCTCCACTTT.

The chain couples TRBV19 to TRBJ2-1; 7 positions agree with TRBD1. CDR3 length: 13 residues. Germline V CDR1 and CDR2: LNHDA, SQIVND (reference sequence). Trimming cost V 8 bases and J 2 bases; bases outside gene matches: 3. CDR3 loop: CASGGQTYNEQFF. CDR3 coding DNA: TGTGCCAGTGGGGGACAGACCTACAATGAGCAGTTCTTC. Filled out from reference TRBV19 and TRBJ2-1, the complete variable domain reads DGGITQSPKYLFRKEGQNVTLSCEQNLNHDAMYWYRQDPGQGLRLIYYSQIVNDFQKGDIAEGYSVSREKKESFPLTVTSAQKNPTAFYLCASGGQTYNEQFFGPGTRLTVL.